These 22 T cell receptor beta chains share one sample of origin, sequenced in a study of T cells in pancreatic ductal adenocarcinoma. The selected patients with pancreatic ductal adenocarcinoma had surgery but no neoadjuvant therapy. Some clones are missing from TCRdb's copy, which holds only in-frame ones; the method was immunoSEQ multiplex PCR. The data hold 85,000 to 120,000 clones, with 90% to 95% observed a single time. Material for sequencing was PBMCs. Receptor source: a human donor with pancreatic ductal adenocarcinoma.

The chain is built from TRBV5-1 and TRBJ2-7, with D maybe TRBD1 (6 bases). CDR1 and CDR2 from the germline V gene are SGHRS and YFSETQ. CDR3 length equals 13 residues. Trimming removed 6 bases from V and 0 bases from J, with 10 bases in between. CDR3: CASTGQPSYEQYF. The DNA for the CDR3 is TGCGCCAGCACCGGACAGCCCTCCTACGAGCAGTACTTC.

The CDR3 sequence: CASSPVAGASYNEQFF. Here the CDR3 DNA reads TGTGCCAGCAGCCCCGTAGCGGGAGCTAGTTACAATGAGCAGTTCTTC. V and J are TRBV7-9 and TRBJ2-1, with 9 nucleotides matching TRBD2. V gave up 5 bases and J gave up 4 bases; unmatched junction bases: 9. The CDR3 has 16 amino acids. Germline values: CDR1 SEHNR, CDR2 FQNEAQ (reference sequence).

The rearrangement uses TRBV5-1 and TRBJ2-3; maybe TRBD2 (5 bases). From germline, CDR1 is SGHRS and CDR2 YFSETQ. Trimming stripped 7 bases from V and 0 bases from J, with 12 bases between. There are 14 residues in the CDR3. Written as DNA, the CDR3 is TGCGCCAGCGTGAGGGATACTAGCACAGATACGCAGTATTTT. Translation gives CASVRDTSTDTQYF.

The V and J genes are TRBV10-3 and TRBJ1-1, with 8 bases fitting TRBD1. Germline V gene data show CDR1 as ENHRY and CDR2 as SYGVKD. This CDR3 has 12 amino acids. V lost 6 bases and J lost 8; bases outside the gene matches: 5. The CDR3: CAISQGAYEAFF. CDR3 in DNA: TGTGCCATCAGCCAGGGGGCGTACGAAGCTTTCTTT.

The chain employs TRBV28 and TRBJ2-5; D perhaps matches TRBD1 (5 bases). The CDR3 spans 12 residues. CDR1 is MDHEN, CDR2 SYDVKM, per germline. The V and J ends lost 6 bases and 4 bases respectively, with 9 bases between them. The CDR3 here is CASRGRVETQYF. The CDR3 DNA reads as TGTGCCAGCAGGGGCAGGGTAGAGACCCAGTACTTC.

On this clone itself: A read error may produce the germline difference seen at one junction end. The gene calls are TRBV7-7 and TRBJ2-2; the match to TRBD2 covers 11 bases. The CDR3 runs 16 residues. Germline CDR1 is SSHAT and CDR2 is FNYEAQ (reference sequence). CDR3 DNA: TGTGCTAGCAGCAAGACTAGCGGGGCGAACACCGGGGAGCTGTTTTTT. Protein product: CASSKTSGANTGELFF.

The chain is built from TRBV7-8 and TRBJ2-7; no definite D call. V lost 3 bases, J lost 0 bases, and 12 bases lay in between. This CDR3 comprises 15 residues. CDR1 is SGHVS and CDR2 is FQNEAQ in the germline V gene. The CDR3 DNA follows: TGTGCCAGCAGCTTCGCGGCGGTCCTCTCCTACGAGCAGTACTTC. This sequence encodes CASSFAAVLSYEQYF.

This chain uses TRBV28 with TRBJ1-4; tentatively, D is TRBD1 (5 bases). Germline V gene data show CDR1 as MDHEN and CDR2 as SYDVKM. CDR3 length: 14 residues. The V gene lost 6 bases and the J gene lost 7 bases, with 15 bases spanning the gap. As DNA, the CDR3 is TGTGCCAGCAGCCCCGCAGGGAATGGTGAAAAACTGTTTTTT. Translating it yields CASSPAGNGEKLFF. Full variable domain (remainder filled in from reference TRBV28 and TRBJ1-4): DVKVTQSSRYLVKRTGEKVFLECVQDMDHENMFWYRQDPGLGLRLIYFSYDVKMKEKGDIPEGYSVSREKKERFSLILESASTNQTSMYLCASSPAGNGEKLFFGSGTQLSVL.

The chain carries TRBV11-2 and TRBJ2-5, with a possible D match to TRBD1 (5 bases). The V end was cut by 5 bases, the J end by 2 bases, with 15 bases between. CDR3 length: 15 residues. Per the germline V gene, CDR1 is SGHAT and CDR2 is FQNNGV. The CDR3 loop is CASSPSFRQQETQYF. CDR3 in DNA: TGTGCCAGCAGCCCCTCGTTTAGACAGCAAGAGACCCAGTACTTC.

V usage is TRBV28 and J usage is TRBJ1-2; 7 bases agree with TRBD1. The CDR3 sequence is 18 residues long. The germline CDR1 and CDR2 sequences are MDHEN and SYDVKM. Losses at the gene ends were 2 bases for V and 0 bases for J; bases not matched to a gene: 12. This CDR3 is CASSLTHGQARANYGYTF. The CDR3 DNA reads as TGTGCCAGCAGTTTAACCCACGGACAGGCCCGAGCTAACTATGGCTACACCTTC.

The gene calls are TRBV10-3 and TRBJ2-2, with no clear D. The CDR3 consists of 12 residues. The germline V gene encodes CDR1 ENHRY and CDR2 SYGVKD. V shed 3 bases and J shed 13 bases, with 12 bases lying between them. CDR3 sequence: CAISEGKRGLFF. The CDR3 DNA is TGTGCCATCAGTGAAGGCAAGAGAGGGCTGTTTTTT.

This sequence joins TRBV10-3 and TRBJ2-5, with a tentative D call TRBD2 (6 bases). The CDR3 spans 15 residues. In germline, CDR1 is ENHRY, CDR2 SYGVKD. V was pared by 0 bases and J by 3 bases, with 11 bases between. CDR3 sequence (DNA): TGTGCCATCAGTGAGTCGTGGGGGGAAAAAGAGACCCAGTACTTC. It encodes CAISESWGEKETQYF.

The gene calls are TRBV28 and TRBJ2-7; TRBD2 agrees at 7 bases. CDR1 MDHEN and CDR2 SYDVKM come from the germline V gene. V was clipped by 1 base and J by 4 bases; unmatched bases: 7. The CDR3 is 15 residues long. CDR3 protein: CASSLLGGGGYEQYF. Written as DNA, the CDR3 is TGTGCCAGCAGTTTATTGGGCGGGGGTGGGTACGAGCAGTACTTC. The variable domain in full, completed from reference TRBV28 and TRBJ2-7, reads DVKVTQSSRYLVKRTGEKVFLECVQDMDHENMFWYRQDPGLGLRLIYFSYDVKMKEKGDIPEGYSVSREKKERFSLILESASTNQTSMYLCASSLLGGGGYEQYFGPGTRLTVT.

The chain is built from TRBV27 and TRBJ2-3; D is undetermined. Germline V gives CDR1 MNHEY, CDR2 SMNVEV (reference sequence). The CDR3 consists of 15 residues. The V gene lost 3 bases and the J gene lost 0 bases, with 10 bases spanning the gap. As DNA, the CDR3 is TGTGCCAGCAGTTTGGTCAGACTTAGCACAGATACGCAGTATTTT. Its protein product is CASSLVRLSTDTQYF.

The CDR3 spells CASSLLGEEAGELFF. The CDR3 coding sequence is TGTGCCAGCAGCTTGTTGGGGGAGGAGGCCGGGGAGCTGTTTTTT. The chain couples TRBV5-4 to TRBJ2-2, with D maybe TRBD2 (6 bases). This CDR3 region has 15 residues. V lost 1 base to trimming and J lost 6 bases, with 13 bases between them. From germline, CDR1 is SGHNT and CDR2 YYREEE (reference sequence).

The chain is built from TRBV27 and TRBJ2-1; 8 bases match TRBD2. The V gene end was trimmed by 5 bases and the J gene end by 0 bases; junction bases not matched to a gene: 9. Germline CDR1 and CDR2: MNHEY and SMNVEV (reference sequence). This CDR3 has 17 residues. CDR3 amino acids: CASSADPGTSSYNEQFF. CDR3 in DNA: TGTGCCAGCAGTGCCGACCCCGGGACTAGCTCCTACAATGAGCAGTTCTTC.

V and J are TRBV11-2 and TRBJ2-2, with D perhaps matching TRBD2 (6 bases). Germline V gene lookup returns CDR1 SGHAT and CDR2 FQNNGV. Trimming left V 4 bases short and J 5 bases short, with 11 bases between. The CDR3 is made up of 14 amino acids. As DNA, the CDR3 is TGTGCCAGCAGCTCGGGGAGGCCGACCGGGGAGCTGTTTTTT. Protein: CASSSGRPTGELFF.

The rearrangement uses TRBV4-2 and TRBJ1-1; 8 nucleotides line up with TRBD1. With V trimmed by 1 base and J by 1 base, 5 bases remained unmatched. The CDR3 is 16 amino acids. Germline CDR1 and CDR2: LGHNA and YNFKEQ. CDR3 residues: CASSQATGTGNTEAFF. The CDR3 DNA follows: TGTGCCAGCAGCCAAGCTACCGGGACAGGGAACACTGAAGCTTTCTTT.

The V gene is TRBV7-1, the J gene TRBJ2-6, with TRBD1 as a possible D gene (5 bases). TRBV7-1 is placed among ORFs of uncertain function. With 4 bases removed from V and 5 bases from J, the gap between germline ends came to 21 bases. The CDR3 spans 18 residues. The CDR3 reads CASSFTPQGQSRANVLTF. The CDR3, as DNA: TGTGCCAGCAGCTTTACCCCTCAAGGACAAAGTCGGGCCAACGTCCTGACTTTC.

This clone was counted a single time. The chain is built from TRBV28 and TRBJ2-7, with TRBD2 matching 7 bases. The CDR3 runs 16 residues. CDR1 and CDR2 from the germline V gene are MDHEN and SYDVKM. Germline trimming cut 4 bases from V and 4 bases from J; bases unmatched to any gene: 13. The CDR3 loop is CASSSHGGRALYEQYF. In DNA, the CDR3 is TGTGCCAGCAGTTCCCATGGGGGGAGGGCCTTGTACGAGCAGTACTTC.

CDR3 protein: CASSPETVYGYTF. The CDR3 DNA reads TGCGCCAGCAGCCCGGAGACAGTCTATGGCTACACCTTC. The chain links TRBV5-1 to TRBJ1-2, with TRBD1 as a possible D gene (5 bases). Germline CDR1 and CDR2: SGHRS and YFSETQ. The CDR3 covers 13 residues. V gave up 4 bases and J gave up 4 bases, with 11 bases separating them.

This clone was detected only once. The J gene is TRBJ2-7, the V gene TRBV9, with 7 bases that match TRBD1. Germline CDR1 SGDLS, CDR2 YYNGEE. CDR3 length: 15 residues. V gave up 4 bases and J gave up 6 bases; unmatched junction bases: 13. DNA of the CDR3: TGTGCCAGCAGCCCTATGGCACAGGGGTTTTGCGAGCAGTACTTC. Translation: CASSPMAQGFCEQYF. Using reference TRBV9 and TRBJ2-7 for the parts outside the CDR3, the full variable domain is DSGVTQTPKHLITATGQRVTLRCSPRSGDLSVYWYQQSLDQGLQFLIQYYNGEERAKGNILERFSAQQFPDLHSELNLSSLELGDSALYFCASSPMAQGFCEQYFGPGTRLTVT.